The 19 T cell receptor beta chains presented below share a single source sample, sequenced in a study of T cell clonotyping in hematopoietic cell transplantation. Using immunoSEQ multiplex PCR, the repertoire was profiled, and TCRdb retains in-frame clones only, with some absent. The sample has roughly 38,000 clones; around 90% are singletons. The sequencing input was peripheral blood mononuclear cells. The receptor source for this set is a woman in her thirties or forties in good health. Some clones in this sample may be carry-over from other donors' samples.

The chain carries TRBV7-9 and TRBJ1-5, with D possibly TRBD1 on 6 matching bases. Germline-derived CDR1 and CDR2 are SEHNR and FQNEAQ (reference sequence). V was trimmed by 4 bases and J by 5 bases, leaving 9 bases between them. This CDR3 region has 13 residues. In DNA, the CDR3 is TGTGCCAGCAGCTCGGGGGGGCATCAGCCCCAGCATTTT. This encodes CASSSGGHQPQHF. Using reference TRBV7-9 and TRBJ1-5 for the parts outside the CDR3, the full variable domain is DTGVSQNPRHKITKRGQNVTFRCDPISEHNRLYWYRQTLGQGPEFLTYFQNEAQLEKSRLLSDRFSAERPKGSFSTLEIQRTEQGDSAMYLCASSSGGHQPQHFGDGTRLSIL.

CDR3: CASSLGSWRGSYNEQFF. CDR3 DNA sequence: TGTGCCAGCAGCTTAGGATCCTGGCGGGGGTCCTACAATGAGCAGTTCTTC. The chain uses TRBV7-9 and TRBJ2-1; 7 bases are a match to TRBD2. The CDR3 consists of 17 residues. In germline, CDR1 is SEHNR, CDR2 FQNEAQ (reference sequence). J lost 1 base, V lost 1 base, and 7 bases had no gene match.

V usage is TRBV7-8 and J usage is TRBJ1-5; D is uncertain. This CDR3 is 18 amino acids long. Trimming left V 5 bases short and J 0 bases short, with 20 bases between. Germline V gene lookup returns CDR1 SGHVS and CDR2 FQNEAQ. The CDR3 region is CASSPLAGQKYSNQPQHF. The CDR3 nucleotides read TGTGCCAGCAGCCCTCTGGCCGGGCAGAAATATAGCAATCAGCCCCAGCATTTT.

The chain joins TRBV5-1 to TRBJ1-1, with TRBD1 as a possible D gene (5 bases). Germline-derived CDR1 and CDR2 are SGHRS and YFSETQ. CDR3 length: 16 amino acids. Trimming pared 2 bases from V and 1 base from J, leaving 15 bases between. DNA for the CDR3: TGCGCCAGCAGCTTAGGGCAGGGCTTCCCGAACACTGAAGCTTTCTTT. It yields the protein CASSLGQGFPNTEAFF. The variable domain in full, with the rest retrieved from reference TRBV5-1 and TRBJ1-1, is KAGVTQTPRYLIKTRGQQVTLSCSPISGHRSVSWYQQTPGQGLQFLFEYFSETQRNKGNFPGRFSGRQFSNSRSEMNVSTLELGDSALYLCASSLGQGFPNTEAFFGQGTRLTVV.

This clone was counted only a few times. This CDR3 fails to terminate in the conserved phenylalanine or tryptophan, so it likely reflects a read error. The limits of the CDR3 on the DNA are not certain, so only TCRdb's listed CDR3 is given. The chain joins TRBV7-5 to TRBJ1-2. TRBV7-5 is labeled a pseudogene. Inclusive of both ends, the CDR3 amounts to 11 amino acids. CDR3 residues: CARSLGGLQPQ.

CDR3: CAWSVRGRGLTQPQHF. DNA of the CDR3: TGTGCCTGGAGTGTACGGGGCAGGGGGCTCACTCAGCCCCAGCATTTT. The V and J genes are TRBV30 and TRBJ1-5; 8 nucleotides line up with TRBD1. CDR1 is GTSNPN, CDR2 SVGIG, per germline (reference sequence). V dropped 0 bases and J dropped 6; count of bases not matched to a gene: 10. This CDR3 region has 16 residues. Based on the CDR3 plus reference TRBV30 and TRBJ1-5, the full variable domain is SQTIHQWPATLVQPVGSPLSLECTVEGTSNPNLYWYRQAAGRGLQLLFYSVGIGQISSEVPQNLSASRPQDRQFILSSKKLLLSDSGFYLCAWSVRGRGLTQPQHFGDGTRLSIL.

This clone was counted a single time. CDR3 nucleotides: TGTGCCAGCAGCGAGGGACTAGCCATCAATGAGCAGTTCTTC. Protein sequence: CASSEGLAINEQFF. V is TRBV7-2 and J is TRBJ2-1; TRBD2 matches 9 bases. CDR1 and CDR2 from the germline V gene are SGHTA and FQGNSA. The trim removed 5 bases at V and 6 bases at J, leaving 5 bases unmatched. CDR3 length equals 14 residues.

The rearrangement joins TRBV30 to TRBJ2-6; TRBD1 is a possible D gene (6 bases). CDR1 and CDR2 (germline): GTSNPN, SVGIG (reference sequence). Trimming took 5 bases from V and 1 from J, leaving 18 bases between them. The CDR3 runs 17 residues. CDR3 sequence (DNA): TGTGCCTGGGCGAACCTCGGACAGATTTCTGGGGCCAACGTCCTGACTTTC. It is translated as CAWANLGQISGANVLTF.

Note on this clone: Mismatch with germline at one junction end may stem from a read error. CDR3 amino acids: CASSPDTSYNEQFF. Here the CDR3 DNA reads TGCGCCAGCAGCCCGGACACCTCCTATAATGAGCAGTTCTTC. The chain employs TRBV5-1 and TRBJ2-1; D is possibly TRBD1 (5 bases). Germline CDR1 is SGHRS and CDR2 is YFSETQ. The CDR3 runs 14 residues.

V gene TRBV6-1 combines with J gene TRBJ2-3; TRBD2 matches 10 bases. Germline V gives CDR1 MNHNS, CDR2 SASEGT. Trimming at V came to 10 bases and at J to 0 bases, leaving 1 base not matched to a gene. The CDR3 runs 13 residues. This CDR3 is CATTSGSTDTQYF. CDR3 sequence (DNA): TGTGCCACGACTAGCGGGAGCACAGATACGCAGTATTTT.

The CDR3 DNA follows: TGCGCCAGCAGCCAAGGGGCTAGCGGGAGTTTCGGCTCCTACAATGAGCAGTTCTTC. Translated: CASSQGASGSFGSYNEQFF. The gene calls are TRBV4-1 and TRBJ2-1; 10 bases map to TRBD2. Losses at the gene ends were 1 base for V and 0 bases for J; bases not matched to a gene: 9. This CDR3 has 19 amino acids. CDR1 and CDR2 (germline): MGHRA, YSYEKL.

The chain joins TRBV25-1 to TRBJ2-7, with 9 bases fitting TRBD1. The junction had 3 bases not matched to a gene; V was cut back by 4 bases and J by 2 bases. CDR3 length: 14 residues. The germline V gene encodes CDR1 MGHDK and CDR2 SYGVNS. The CDR3 sequence is CASSVTGGTYEQYF. DNA for the CDR3: TGTGCCAGCAGTGTCACAGGGGGCACCTACGAGCAGTACTTC.

The J gene is TRBJ2-3, the V gene TRBV6-6, with 8 bases that match TRBD2. The CDR3 consists of 13 residues. The V segment lost 6 bases and the J segment 6 bases; nucleotides outside the gene matches: 5. CDR1 MNHNY and CDR2 SVGAGI come from the germline V gene (reference sequence). The CDR3 sequence is CASSPGLGDTQYF. CDR3 bases: TGTGCCAGCAGCCCGGGACTAGGGGATACGCAGTATTTT.

The V gene is TRBV4-2, the J gene TRBJ1-5, with D unclear. The V and J ends lost 3 bases and 2 bases respectively, with 8 bases between them. This CDR3 has 14 amino acids. Germline CDR1 is LGHNA and CDR2 is YNFKEQ. The CDR3 coding sequence is TGTGCCAGCAGCCAGCAGCGGGGCAATCAGCCCCAGCATTTT. Translation: CASSQQRGNQPQHF.

The chain carries TRBV14 and TRBJ2-7; D might be TRBD1 (6 bases). V shed 3 bases and J shed 2 bases, with 17 bases lying between them. Germline loops: CDR1 SGHDN, CDR2 FVKESK. The CDR3 totals 16 residues. The CDR3 here is CASSHRGGQSAYEQYF. Written as DNA, the CDR3 is TGTGCCAGCAGCCACCGAGGGGGACAATCTGCCTACGAGCAGTACTTC.

The V and J genes are TRBV30 and TRBJ1-3; 8 bases are shared with TRBD1. This CDR3 is 16 amino acids long. Trimming at V came to 4 bases and at J to 0 bases, leaving 8 bases not matched to a gene. Per the germline V gene, CDR1 is GTSNPN and CDR2 is SVGIG (reference sequence). CDR3 sequence (DNA): TGTGCCTGGAACCGAGACAGGGGCGGCTCTGGAAACACCATATATTTT. Translating gives CAWNRDRGGSGNTIYF.

This clone was observed a single time. The chain combines TRBV4-3 with TRBJ1-2, with a weak D call TRBD1 (5 bases). The CDR3 has 14 amino acids. Germline assignment: CDR1 LGHNA and CDR2 YSLEER. Trimming stripped 0 bases from V and 8 bases from J, with 13 bases between. The CDR3 nucleotides are TGCGCCAGCAGCCAAGAAGGGGACCCCCAAGGCTACACCTTC. Amino acids: CASSQEGDPQGYTF.

The chain joins TRBV6-5 to TRBJ2-7; D possibly corresponds to TRBD1 (6 bases). CDR3 length equals 12 residues. The V gene lost 6 bases and the J gene lost 7 bases, with 13 bases spanning the gap. Per germline, CDR1 MNHEY and CDR2 SVGAGI. CDR3 in amino acids: CASRQGFDEQYF. The CDR3, as DNA: TGTGCCAGCAGACAGGGTTTTGATGAGCAGTACTTC.

Only a few counts were recorded for this clone. J is TRBJ1-3 and V is TRBV6-5; unclear D gene. The V gene lost 4 bases and the J gene lost 1 base, with 8 bases spanning the gap. This CDR3 has 14 amino acids. Germline CDR1 and CDR2: MNHEY and SVGAGI. The CDR3 loop reads CASSSTVSGNTIYF. CDR3 sequence (DNA): TGTGCCAGCAGTTCCACAGTGTCTGGAAACACCATATATTTT.